The T cell receptor beta chain described here comes from a study of blood T cell repertoires in COVID-19. Study-wide background: Samples representing acute and convalescent COVID-19 were sourced from the United States, Italy and Spain. PBMCs, B-cell-depleted T cells, or T cells were the source of the cDNA or gDNA that made up the material.

This CDR3 has 12 residues. In the authors' workflow: Amplification from reference gene primers served as the basis for estimated nucleated cell counts. The data were produced by immunoSEQ multiplex PCR, yet TCRdb's version contains in-frame clones alone and is incomplete. V, J and clone size are those of that table, while D and trimming were read from the DNA. This table holds about 210,000 clones, under 90% found once. Individuals drawn from approximately 22 US areas were roughly 18 to 89 years old. The TCR was taken from a woman in her fifties or sixties with acute COVID-19. This chain uses TRBV21-1 with TRBJ2-7; the table's TRBD1 call for D was not verified on the DNA. TRBV21-1 is annotated as a pseudogene. Sequencing was carried out using PBMCs or T cells enriched from blood (not recorded which). DNA for the CDR3: TGTGCCAGCAGCAAATCAACCTACGAGCAGTACTTC. Translation: CASSKSTYEQYF.